This T cell receptor (beta chain) is from a study of blood T cells in healthy people across ages. This clonotype has just a few counts. Its antigen remains unknown. The use of a sample-barcoded 5' primer and a J-beta primer mix characterized a second PCR of 7 to 11 cycles. Every sample gave at least 3 million paired-end reads containing CDR3. TCRdb reprocessed the 5' RACE reads with MiXCR, giving one entry per CDR3 protein. The repertoire includes approximately 350,000 distinct CDR3 sequences, about 49% of them detected once, and 45% to 55% sits in the top ten. Study-level findings and limits: Estimates based on one million T cells were treated as lower bounds. Unsorted PBMC input precluded a conclusive naive versus antigen-experienced comparison. Because donor CMV status was unknown, expanded clonotype changes were possibly confounded.

Specimen: blood. The sequence derives from a man aged 55 to 69 in good health.

The CDR3 loop is CASSERGAGETQYF. The CDR3 nucleotides are TGTGCCAGCAGTGAGCGGGGGGCAGGGGAGACCCAGTACTTC. The chain carries TRBV6-1 and TRBJ2-5, with TRBD2 matching over 8 bases. Germline trimming cut 3 bases from V and 5 bases from J; bases unmatched to any gene: 5. Germline V gene sequence: CDR1 MNHNS, CDR2 SASEGT. The CDR3 totals 14 residues.